A few counts support the clone carrying this TCR beta chain. The antigen remains unidentified. This same CDR3 is encoded by further DNA sequences in the sample. CDR3 length equals 13 residues. CDR1 and CDR2 (germline): MNHEY, SMNVEV (reference sequence). Trimming at V came to 4 bases and at J to 6 bases, leaving 1 base not matched to a gene. The data were produced by immunoSEQ multiplex PCR, yet TCRdb's version contains in-frame clones alone and is incomplete. The sample contains about 5,500 clones, roughly 80% of which appear only once. These data originate in a study of somatic mutations in cytotoxic T cells in rheumatoid arthritis. As for the study in general: At nearly 100% purity, some V beta antibody-stained T-cell populations were flow-sorted, and these included V beta1+ cells that were sequenced for TCRB. Overall study results and limits: Compared with age-matched healthy controls, rheumatoid arthritis patients did not differ significantly in CD8+ T-cell clonality.

Sequenced: CD8+ T cells sorted from blood. The J gene is TRBJ2-1, the V gene TRBV27, with 9 bases lining up with TRBD2. The source of this sequence is a woman in her 50s with rheumatoid arthritis. CDR3 sequence: CASSSTSGNEQFF. CDR3 nucleotide sequence: TGTGCCAGCAGTTCGACTAGCGGCAATGAGCAGTTCTTC.